The clone carrying this T cell receptor (beta chain) was counted between two and nine times. Its antigen is unknown. The sequenced template was cDNA made from the entire isolated RNA. The table came from immunoSEQ multiplex PCR; TCRdb's copy has only in-frame clones and leaves some out. This sample has 350,000 to 450,000 clones, with less than 15% found just once. This specimen comes from a study of beta chain features in type 1 diabetes. Findings and limits, study-wide: A moderate, significant TCRB CDR3 shortening appeared in type 1 diabetes across four CD4+ subsets. There was a possibility that cDNA sequencing over-represented cells with high TCR expression. Healthy donors had naive, central memory and Treg TCRB repertoires that appeared less similar than those seen among patients.

The CDR3 length is 14 residues. CDR1 and CDR2 (germline): SGHVS, FQNEAQ. Trimming removed 5 bases from V and 3 bases from J, with 10 bases in between. The clonotype originates from a young woman in good health. Sequencing input: naive CD4+ T cells from blood. This chain connects TRBV7-8 to TRBJ1-4, with no clear D. CDR3 protein: CASSSRVPNEKLFF. The CDR3 bases are TGTGCCAGCAGCAGCCGGGTCCCTAATGAAAAACTGTTTTTT.